Sequencing of this TCR beta chain was carried out in a study of T cells in Graves' hyperthyroidism and ophthalmopathy. RNA transcripts were the template for amplifying TCR beta CDR3 regions. When the TCR CDR3 underwent first-round RT-PCR, the HTBI primer set was used. One entry per CDR3 protein, called by TCRdb with MiXCR from the multiplex PCR reads. The repertoire includes roughly 400,000 distinct CDR3 sequences, 25% of them detected once, and more than 60% sits in the top ten. The study defined stable Graves' hyperthyroidism as no ophthalmopathy progression within 18 months. The study excluded patients with uncontrolled infection, other autoimmune disease, pregnancy or lactation. The diagnostic basis comprised clinical symptoms, serum thyroxine and TRAb, thyroid ultrasound and orbital computed tomography. The CDR3 length is 12 residues. Germline values: CDR1 MDHEN, CDR2 SYDVKM. The V end was cut by 8 bases, the J end by 5 bases, with 12 bases between.

Source material: blood. The chain is built from TRBV28 and TRBJ1-2; no clear D. The sequence was obtained from a man aged 50 or older with Graves' hyperthyroidism. Here the CDR3 reads CASSTLLYGYTF. The CDR3, as DNA: TGTGCCAGCTCCACCTTACTATATGGCTACACCTTC.